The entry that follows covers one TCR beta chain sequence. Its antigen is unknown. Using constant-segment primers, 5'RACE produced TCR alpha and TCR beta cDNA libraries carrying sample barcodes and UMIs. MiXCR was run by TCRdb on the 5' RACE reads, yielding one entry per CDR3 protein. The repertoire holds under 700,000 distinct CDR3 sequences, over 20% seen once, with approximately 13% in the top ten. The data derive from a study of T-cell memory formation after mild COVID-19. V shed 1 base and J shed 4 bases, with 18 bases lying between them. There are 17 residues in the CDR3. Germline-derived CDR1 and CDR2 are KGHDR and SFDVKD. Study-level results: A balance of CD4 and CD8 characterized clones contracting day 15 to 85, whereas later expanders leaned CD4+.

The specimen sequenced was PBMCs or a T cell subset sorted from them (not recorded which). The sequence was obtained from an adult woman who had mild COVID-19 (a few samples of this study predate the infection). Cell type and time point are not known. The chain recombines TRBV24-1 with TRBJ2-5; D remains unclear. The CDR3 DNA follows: TGTGCCACCAGTGATTTTGGACCGACCGCCGCTTTAGAGACCCAGTACTTC. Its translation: CATSDFGPTAALETQYF.